This T cell receptor beta chain is from a study of tumor and adjacent non-tumor tissue in lung cancer. Between the trimmed V and J ends, which lost 3 bases and 9 bases, there was a span of 8 bases. Germline CDR1 is SQVTM and CDR2 is ANQGSEA. CDR3 length: 10 amino acids. This sample's RNA came from whole unsorted tissue. This clonotype was counted at least ten times. Three rounds of nested PCR, following a modified ARM-PCR protocol, produced the TCRbeta library. TCRdb redid the calling of the multiplex PCR reads with MiXCR, one entry per CDR3 protein. The table has around 210,000 distinct CDR3 sequences, less than 80% seen once.

Sequencing was performed on lung tumor tissue. The rearrangement joins TRBV29-1 to TRBJ1-1; D is unresolved. The TCR was taken from a man between 60 and 70 years old with non-small cell lung cancer. The CDR3 coding sequence is TGCAGCGTTGACCCCAATCAAGCTTTCTTT. This encodes CSVDPNQAFF.